This T cell receptor beta chain was found in a study of response to subunit inactivated influenza vaccine. Trimming pared 0 bases from V and 7 bases from J, leaving 8 bases between. This CDR3 has 13 amino acids. The germline CDR1 and CDR2 sequences are MNHEY and SVGAGI. TCRdb used MiXCR to reprocess the RT-PCR reads, holding one entry per CDR3 protein. The sample includes just under 550,000 distinct CDR3 sequences, approximately 20% of them seen just once. In addition, the sample was reused for a study of T cells expressing NK-cell markers. In that study: UMIs were included in TCR beta cDNA generated by 5'RACE template switching.

This material consisted of CD4+ T cells sorted from PBMCs, taken 11 to 12 days after vaccination. The source is a man aged 45-65 years who received an inactivated influenza vaccine. The chain employs TRBV6-5 and TRBJ2-3; D unresolved. The CDR3: CASSYSIANTQYF. Here the CDR3 DNA reads TGTGCCAGCAGTTACTCCATTGCGAATACGCAGTATTTT.